The rows below give T cell receptor beta chains drawn from one sample of a study of blood T cell repertoires in COVID-19. Produced via immunoSEQ multiplex PCR; TCRdb's table is partial and in-frame only. The data contain tens of thousands of clones, around nine tenths of them singletons. The sequencing sample was made of peripheral blood. The receptors here all came from a human donor in a cohort sampled during active COVID-19. Each CDR3 is given with its conserved first and last residue. Each record gives: D gene, J gene, CDR3 length, clone size, V gene, CDR3 protein, CDR3 DNA. A D gene is named only where the DNA matches it firmly. Only some rows state a clone size, as once, few, many or a class for expanded clones.

>TRBD1|TRBJ2-5|15|NA|TRBV5-1
CASRAGTAYQETQYF
TGCGCCAGCAGGGCCGGGACAGCGTACCAAGAGACCCAGTACTTC
>NA|TRBJ1-1|11|NA|TRBV2
CASSEPIEAFF
TGTGCCAGCAGTGAACCCATTGAAGCTTTCTTT
>NA|TRBJ1-1|15|NA|TRBV5-1
CASSLLDSRSTEAFF
TGCGCCAGCAGCTTGCTCGACTCCCGAAGCACTGAAGCTTTCTTT
>TRBD1|TRBJ2-3|15|NA|TRBV5-1
CASSSLTGGTDTQYF
TGCGCCAGCAGCTCCCTGACAGGGGGGACAGATACGCAGTATTTT
>TRBD2|TRBJ2-3|15|NA|TRBV11-2
CASSRVAGDTDTQYF
TGTGCCAGCAGCCGCGTAGCGGGAGACACAGATACGCAGTATTTT
>NA|TRBJ1-1|16|once|TRBV15
CATSREVHRVNTEAFF
TGTGCCACCAGCAGAGAAGTTCACAGGGTGAACACTGAAGCTTTCTTT
>TRBD2|TRBJ2-3|17|NA|TRBV18
CASSPWTSGGSTDTQYF
TGTGCCAGCTCCCCTTGGACTAGCGGGGGTTCCACAGATACGCAGTATTTT
>TRBD1|TRBJ2-7|13|NA|TRBV20-1
CSASTRGRYEQYF
TGCAGTGCTAGTACCAGGGGGCGGTACGAGCAGTACTTC
>TRBD1|TRBJ2-5|18|NA|TRBV7-3
CASSLMARGQGIRSTQYF
TGTGCCAGCAGCTTAATGGCACGGGGACAGGGAATAAGATCGACCCAGTACTTC
>NA|TRBJ1-2|16|NA|TRBV19
CASSIVARAANYGYTF
TGTGCCAGTAGTATTGTTGCGAGGGCCGCTAACTATGGCTACACCTTC
>NA|TRBJ2-7|15|NA|TRBV5-4
CASSLFAASSYEQYF
TGTGCCAGCAGCTTGTTTGCAGCTAGCTCCTACGAGCAGTACTTC
>TRBD1|TRBJ2-7|14|NA|TRBV6-5
CASRTGAASYEQYF
TGTGCCAGCAGGACAGGGGCGGCTTCGTACGAGCAGTACTTC
>TRBD1|TRBJ1-1|17|once|TRBV23-1
CASSIGTGVNRNTEAFF
TGCGCCAGCAGCATAGGGACAGGGGTGAATCGGAACACTGAAGCTTTCTTT
>TRBD2|TRBJ2-5|16|NA|TRBV3-1/TRBV3-2
CASSQGAGRLPETQYF
TGTGCCAGCAGCCAAGGAGCGGGACGACTACCAGAGACCCAGTACTTC
>TRBD2|TRBJ2-3|15|NA|TRBV6-5
CASKGLAGGSDTQYF
TGTGCCAGCAAGGGACTAGCGGGGGGGTCAGATACGCAGTATTTT
>TRBD1|TRBJ2-1|16|NA|TRBV3-1/TRBV3-2
CASSQAGTGVRNEQFF
TGTGCCAGCAGCCAAGCCGGGACAGGGGTTAGGAATGAGCAGTTCTTC
>NA|TRBJ2-2|15|NA|TRBV7-2
CASSLPSPPTGELFF
TGTGCCAGCAGCTTACCCTCCCCTCCTACCGGGGAGCTGTTTTTT
>NA|TRBJ2-2|14|NA|TRBV9
CASSPQLGEGELFF
TGTGCCAGCAGCCCTCAACTAGGAGAGGGGGAGCTGTTTTTT
>NA|TRBJ1-3|15|NA|TRBV19
CASSIGLISGNTIYF
TGTGCCAGTAGTATAGGACTAATCTCTGGAAACACCATATATTTT
>NA|TRBJ2-1|11|NA|TRBV7-9
CASSKDSEQFF
TGTGCCAGCAGCAAAGACAGCGAGCAGTTCTTC
>TRBD2|TRBJ2-3|16|NA|TRBV2
CASSEGGAGHTDTQYF
TGTGCCAGCAGTGAGGGGGGAGCGGGGCACACAGATACGCAGTATTTT
>TRBD2|TRBJ2-3|17|NA|TRBV7-2
CASSLRVAGGSGDTQYF
TGTGCCAGCAGCTTAAGGGTCGCGGGGGGGTCGGGAGATACGCAGTATTTT
>NA|TRBJ2-3|17|NA|TRBV21-1
CASSKVSSGSRADTQYF
TGTGCCAGCAGCAAAGTAAGCAGCGGGAGCCGGGCAGATACGCAGTATTTT
>TRBD2|TRBJ2-1|19|once|TRBV20-1
CSASRAGGGAPSSYNEQFF
TGCAGTGCTAGTAGGGCGGGAGGCGGGGCCCCTAGCTCCTACAATGAGCAGTTCTTC